These 21 T cell receptor beta chains were sequenced from one sample in a study of T cells in Graves' hyperthyroidism and ophthalmopathy. The TCR beta CDR3 regions underwent amplification using RNA transcripts as the source. RT-PCR in the first round (using the HTBI primer set) targeted the TCR CDR3. TCRdb analysed the multiplex PCR reads with MiXCR anew, one entry per CDR3 protein. Of around 620,000 distinct CDR3 sequences in the sample, about half are singletons; the top ten hold under 20%. The sequenced material came from peripheral blood or thyroid tissue (not recorded which). The receptors were gathered from an adult woman with Graves' disease, either hyperthyroidism or ophthalmopathy (not recorded which).

Details on this clonotype: A single base separates this from a much larger clone, so it may be a read error. The V and J genes are TRBV4-1 and TRBJ2-7; 8 positions agree with TRBD2. The CDR3 extends over 16 amino acids. Germline V gene lookup returns CDR1 MGHRA and CDR2 YSYEKL. The CDR3 region is CANSQDKAGVSYEQYF. CDR3 DNA sequence: TGCGCCAACAGCCAAGATAAAGCGGGAGTGTCCTACGAGCAGTACTTC.

The chain combines TRBV7-2 with TRBJ2-7; the D is unclear. The CDR3 length is 13 residues. Trimming took off 5 bases at V and 2 bases at J, with 10 bases between the two ends. CDR1 is SGHTA, CDR2 FQGNSA, per germline. CDR3: CASSTFGPYEQYF. In DNA form, the CDR3 reads TGTGCCAGCAGCACTTTTGGGCCCTACGAGCAGTACTTC.

This clonotype was seen a single time. The chain carries TRBV24-1 and TRBJ1-2, with TRBD1 matching 10 bases. Germline-derived CDR1 and CDR2 are KGHDR and SFDVKD. The CDR3 runs 13 residues. The V and J ends lost 11 bases and 13 bases, in that order; junction bases with no gene match: 15. For the CDR3, the DNA is TGTGCCAGCACTGCGACAGGGGGCTGGATTTGCACCTTC. Translating gives CASTATGGWICTF.

At least ten counts were recorded for this clonotype. V usage is TRBV5-1 and J usage is TRBJ2-5; the D is unclear. Germline V gene lookup returns CDR1 SGHRS and CDR2 YFSETQ. This CDR3 region has 12 residues. V was pared by 5 bases and J by 3 bases, with 8 bases between. CDR3 loop: CASRVREETQYF. In DNA, the CDR3 is TGCGCCAGCAGGGTTCGGGAAGAGACCCAGTACTTC.

The chain links TRBV9 to TRBJ1-6; no definite D call. V was trimmed by 0 bases and J by 9 bases, leaving 13 bases between them. This CDR3 comprises 15 residues. Germline V gene data show CDR1 as SGDLS and CDR2 as YYNGEE. CDR3 in DNA: TGTGCCAGCAGCGTAGATGTGGGCGTAGCTTCACCCCTCCACTTT. Residues: CASSVDVGVASPLHF.

This clonotype was seen repeatedly, ten times or more. J is TRBJ1-1 and V is TRBV4-1; D remains unclear. The ends were cut back, 1 base at V and 5 bases at J, with 14 bases in the middle. This CDR3 comprises 15 residues. Per the germline V gene, CDR1 is MGHRA and CDR2 is YSYEKL. The CDR3 spells CASSQVLDGRTEAFF. The CDR3 region has the DNA TGCGCCAGCAGCCAAGTTTTGGACGGACGGACTGAAGCTTTCTTT.

Worth noting for this clonotype: Being one base from a much bigger clone, this may be a read error. The chain uses TRBV28 and TRBJ2-7; D tentatively fits TRBD1 or TRBD2 (5 bases each). The germline CDR1 and CDR2 sequences are MDHEN and SYDVKM. CDR3 size: 14 residues. CDR3 DNA sequence: TGTGCCAGCGGATCCCGGGACGGGTCCTACGAGCAGCACTTC. Translated, it gives CASGSRDGSYEQHF. Together with reference TRBV28 and TRBJ2-7, the CDR3 gives the full variable domain: DVKVTQSSRYLVKRTGEKVFLECVQDMDHENMFWYRQDPGLGLRLIYFSYDVKMKEKGDIPEGYSVSREKKERFSLILESASTNQTSMYLCASGSRDGSYEQHFGPGTRLTVT.

This clonotype was seen repeatedly, ten times or more. This chain joins TRBV5-6 and TRBJ1-4; no reliable D call. The V end was cut by 1 base, the J end by 13 bases, with 14 bases between. Germline V gene sequence: CDR1 SGHDT, CDR2 YYEEEE. The CDR3 is 13 amino acids. The CDR3 region is CASSLSSRGILFF. The CDR3 region has the DNA TGTGCCAGCAGCTTGAGCTCCCGAGGAATACTGTTTTTT. Based on the CDR3 plus reference TRBV5-6 and TRBJ1-4, the full variable domain is DAGVTQSPTHLIKTRGQQVTLRCSPKSGHDTVSWYQQALGQGPQFIFQYYEEEERQRGNFPDRFSGHQFPNYSSELNVNALLLGDSALYLCASSLSSRGILFFGSGTQLSVL.

The rearrangement joins TRBV10-3 to TRBJ2-5, with 9 nucleotides matching TRBD1. This CDR3 spans 13 amino acids. Germline CDR1 and CDR2: ENHRY and SYGVKD. V was clipped by 8 bases and J by 5 bases; unmatched bases: 6. CDR3 sequence: CAIGTGLMETQYF. DNA for the CDR3: TGTGCCATCGGGACAGGGTTGATGGAGACCCAGTACTTC.

This clonotype was picked up many times. The V gene is TRBV6-2 or TRBV6-3, the J gene TRBJ1-2; D unresolved. Germline V lookup: CDR1 MNHEY, CDR2 SVGEGT. The V and J ends lost 6 bases and 4 bases respectively, with 9 bases between them. The CDR3 sequence is 12 residues long. CDR3 in amino acids: CASRLHRYGYTF. CDR3 coding DNA: TGTGCCAGCAGGCTACATCGCTATGGCTACACCTTC.

On this clonotype itself: Because it lacks the conserved phenylalanine or tryptophan at the end, this CDR3 is likely a read error. This sequence joins TRBV5-6 and TRBJ1-1; 8 bases match TRBD1. Germline V gene lookup returns CDR1 SGHDT and CDR2 YYEEEE. The CDR3 is 14 residues long. V shed 4 bases, J shed 4 bases, and the junction held 6 bases outside the gene matches. The CDR3 is CASSPGQAVTEAFL. CDR3 bases: TGTGCCAGCAGCCCGGGACAGGCGGTCACTGAAGCTTTCCTT.

This clonotype was observed at least ten times. The rearrangement joins TRBV6-5 to TRBJ2-5, with TRBD1 as a possible D gene (5 bases). The CDR3 has 14 residues. Germline values: CDR1 MNHEY, CDR2 SVGAGI. V lost 8 bases to trimming and J lost 1 base, with 14 bases between them. Written as DNA, the CDR3 is TGTGCCAGCGGCAGGGCAGCTTTCCAAGAGACCCAGTACTTC. Its translation: CASGRAAFQETQYF.

This chain connects TRBV20-1 to TRBJ2-5, with D possibly TRBD2 on 6 matching bases. Germline assignment: CDR1 DFQATT and CDR2 SNEGSKA (reference sequence). Trimming pared 6 bases from V and 3 bases from J, leaving 14 bases between. The CDR3 runs 13 residues. The CDR3 region has the DNA TGCAGTGCCCAGGGAGGAAGGGAAGAGACCCAGTACTTC. Translation gives CSAQGGREETQYF.

The chain employs TRBV2 and TRBJ2-5; 14 bases are a match to TRBD2. V trimming: 7 bases; J trimming: 3 bases; junction bases outside the gene matches: 1. Germline-derived CDR1 and CDR2 are SNHLY and FYNNEI. The CDR3 loop spans 14 amino acids. The CDR3 region is CASTTSGREETQYF. The CDR3 nucleotides read TGTGCCAGCACGACTAGCGGGAGGGAAGAGACCCAGTACTTC.

This clonotype was found a few times. This CDR3 reads CASSPHRGANTEAFF. In nucleotides, the CDR3 is TGTGCCAGCAGCCCACATCGAGGAGCGAACACTGAAGCTTTCTTT. J is TRBJ1-1 and V is TRBV9, with D unclear. CDR3 length: 15 residues. Germline CDR1 is SGDLS and CDR2 is YYNGEE. The V end was cut by 4 bases, the J end by 1 base, with 14 bases between.

This clonotype was seen at least ten times. The chain recombines TRBV7-2 with TRBJ2-7, with 9 bases lining up with TRBD1. The V gene end was trimmed by 4 bases and the J gene end by 5 bases; junction bases not matched to a gene: 9. CDR1 and CDR2 (germline): SGHTA, FQGNSA. The CDR3 contains 15 residues. In DNA, the CDR3 is TGTGCCAGCAGCTCCCGGGACAGGGCCCCCCACGAGCAGTACTTC. Translation: CASSSRDRAPHEQYF.

The rearrangement uses TRBV6-1 and TRBJ1-5, with 8 bases identical to TRBD1. Per the germline V gene, CDR1 is MNHNS and CDR2 is SASEGT. The CDR3 totals 14 residues. J was trimmed by 6 bases and V by 5 bases; bases with no gene match: 6. CDR3 in amino acids: CASSPTGEVQPQHF. The CDR3 DNA follows: TGTGCCAGCAGTCCGACAGGGGAGGTTCAGCCCCAGCATTTT.

This clonotype was seen a single time. V usage is TRBV15 and J usage is TRBJ1-1; 7 bases map to TRBD1. V trimming: 3 bases; J trimming: 4 bases; junction bases outside the gene matches: 11. The length of the CDR3 is 16 residues. Germline V gene lookup returns CDR1 LNHNV and CDR2 YYDKDF (reference sequence). The CDR3 coding sequence is TGTGCCACCAGCAGCCCGGACAGGATTGGGAGCACTGAAGCTTTCTTT. Translating gives CATSSPDRIGSTEAFF.

This clonotype was seen once. J is TRBJ1-2 and V is TRBV19, with 8 bases that match TRBD1. J was trimmed by 4 bases and V by 8 bases; bases with no gene match: 3. CDR3 length equals 12 residues. Germline values: CDR1 LNHDA, CDR2 SQIVND (reference sequence). The CDR3 loop is CASRTGPYGYTF. DNA of the CDR3: TGTGCCAGTCGGACAGGGCCCTATGGCTACACCTTC.

The table lists this clonotype with many counts. The chain joins TRBV2 to TRBJ1-6; D not certain. Looked up from germline, CDR1 is SNHLY and CDR2 is FYNNEI. Trimming took 11 bases from V and 4 from J, leaving 9 bases between them. The CDR3 is 12 residues long. CDR3 sequence reads: CAGGIYNSPLHF. In nucleotides, the CDR3 is TGTGCCGGTGGGATATATAATTCACCCCTCCACTTT.

The table lists this clonotype with many counts. The rearrangement links TRBV5-1 to TRBJ1-1; weak D call: TRBD1 (6 bases). Trimming removed 4 bases at V and 1 base at J, with 11 bases between. Germline CDR1 and CDR2: SGHRS and YFSETQ. The CDR3 contains 14 residues. The CDR3 coding sequence is TGCGCCAGCAGCCTGACAGGACGGAACACTGAAGCTTTCTTT. Translating it yields CASSLTGRNTEAFF.